A selection of T cell receptor beta chains follows, all from one sample in a study of OX40 agonist ivuxolimab in advanced cancers. Produced via immunoSEQ multiplex PCR; TCRdb's table is partial and in-frame only. This table has about 26,000 clones, roughly 80% appearing once. The input for sequencing was CD4+ or CD8+ T cells sorted from blood, taken in a trial of the OX40 agonist ivuxolimab. The receptors were sampled from an adult with an advanced solid tumor such as melanoma, head and neck, liver or kidney cancer. Each CDR3 is given with its conserved first and last residue. Fields, in order: V gene, D gene, CDR3 length, J gene, clone size, CDR3 protein, CDR3 DNA. A D gene is named only where the DNA matches it firmly. Rows may omit the clone size; those that give it use once, few, many or a size class.

V: TRBV13; D: TRBD2; length: 15; J: TRBJ2-3; size: .; CDR3: CASSSTSGTTDTQYF; DNA: TGTGCCAGCAGCTCGACTAGCGGGACCACAGATACGCAGTATTTT
V: TRBV13; D: .; length: 16; J: TRBJ2-6; size: medium-sized; CDR3: CASSSGPISGANVLTF; DNA: TGTGCCAGCAGCTCGGGACCCATCTCTGGGGCCAACGTCCTGACTTTC
V: TRBV5-8; D: .; length: 13; J: TRBJ2-7; size: .; CDR3: CASSPGNFHEQYF; DNA: TGTGCCAGCAGCCCAGGGAATTTTCACGAGCAGTACTTC
V: TRBV19; D: TRBD1; length: 14; J: TRBJ2-7; size: .; CDR3: CASSPTTGGFEQYF; DNA: TGTGCCAGTAGTCCCACAACAGGGGGCTTCGAGCAGTACTTC
V: TRBV7-6; D: TRBD2; length: 16; J: TRBJ2-5; size: once; CDR3: CASSDLTSGYQETQYF; DNA: TGTGCCAGCAGCGATTTGACTAGCGGATACCAAGAGACCCAGTACTTC
V: TRBV2; D: .; length: 16; J: TRBJ1-1; size: .; CDR3: CASSVPPGHMNTEAFF; DNA: TGTGCCAGCAGTGTCCCGCCCGGACATATGAACACTGAAGCTTTCTTT
V: TRBV7-9; D: .; length: 14; J: TRBJ2-5; size: .; CDR3: CASSLAAQGETQYF; DNA: TGTGCCAGCAGCTTAGCAGCGCAAGGAGAGACCCAGTACTTC
V: TRBV5-5; D: .; length: 16; J: TRBJ1-6; size: few; CDR3: CASSFDGWGNRSPLHF; DNA: TGTGCCAGCAGCTTCGACGGTTGGGGAAATCGGTCACCCCTCCACTTT
V: TRBV5-1; D: .; length: 15; J: TRBJ2-5; size: once; CDR3: CASSLLGGYQETQYF; DNA: TGCGCCAGCAGCTTGCTCGGCGGTTACCAAGAGACCCAGTACTTC
V: TRBV4-3; D: TRBD2; length: 15; J: TRBJ2-1; size: once; CDR3: CASSQIAGGPYEQFF; DNA: TGCGCCAGCAGCCAAATAGCGGGAGGGCCATATGAGCAGTTCTTC
V: TRBV7-9; D: .; length: 14; J: TRBJ2-7; size: .; CDR3: CASSIGTGVHEQYF; DNA: TGTGCCAGCAGCATCGGGACGGGGGTCCACGAGCAGTACTTC
V: TRBV11-3; D: .; length: 12; J: TRBJ2-7; size: .; CDR3: CASSLSHYEQYF; DNA: TGTGCCAGCAGCTTGTCACATTACGAGCAGTACTTC
V: TRBV19; D: .; length: 12; J: TRBJ2-7; size: .; CDR3: CASRGTYYEQYF; DNA: TGTGCCAGTAGGGGCACCTACTACGAGCAGTACTTC
V: TRBV30; D: TRBD1; length: 13; J: TRBJ1-1; size: .; CDR3: CAWRTGGDTEAFF; DNA: TGTGCCTGGAGAACAGGGGGGGACACTGAAGCTTTCTTT
V: TRBV2; D: TRBD2; length: 13; J: TRBJ2-7; size: medium-sized; CDR3: CASSSAGGYEQYF; DNA: TGTGCCAGCAGTTCGGCGGGAGGCTACGAGCAGTACTTC
V: TRBV5-1; D: .; length: 14; J: TRBJ1-1; size: .; CDR3: CASSILGGDTEAFF; DNA: TGCGCCAGCAGTATTTTAGGCGGTGACACTGAAGCTTTCTTT
V: TRBV7-9; D: .; length: 16; J: TRBJ2-3; size: .; CDR3: CASSLKGRGWTDTQYF; DNA: TGTGCCAGCAGCCTTAAAGGTCGGGGTTGGACAGATACGCAGTATTTT
V: TRBV28; D: .; length: 15; J: TRBJ1-4; size: .; CDR3: CASSSPGGRDEKLFF; DNA: TGTGCCAGCAGTTCTCCGGGTGGGCGGGATGAAAAACTGTTTTTT
V: TRBV5-6; D: .; length: 14; J: TRBJ1-1; size: once; CDR3: CASSLAIGYTEAFF; DNA: TGTGCCAGCAGCTTGGCCATTGGATACACTGAAGCTTTCTTT
V: TRBV6-1; D: TRBD1; length: 19; J: TRBJ1-6; size: few; CDR3: CASSEGLWGQGRNNSPLHF; DNA: TGTGCCAGCAGTGAGGGCCTTTGGGGACAGGGTCGAAATAATTCACCCCTCCACTTT
V: TRBV30; D: .; length: 11; J: TRBJ2-1; size: .; CDR3: CAWTNLNEQFF; DNA: TGTGCCTGGACTAATCTTAATGAGCAGTTCTTC
V: TRBV2; D: .; length: 10; J: TRBJ1-1; size: .; CDR3: CASSGTEAFF; DNA: TGTGCCAGCAGTGGCACTGAAGCTTTCTTT
V: TRBV19; D: TRBD2; length: 15; J: TRBJ2-7; size: .; CDR3: CASSIGASGRNEQYF; DNA: TGTGCCAGTAGTATAGGCGCTAGCGGGAGAAACGAGCAGTACTTC
V: TRBV4-3; D: TRBD1; length: 14; J: TRBJ1-5; size: .; CDR3: CASSLGQGNQPQHF; DNA: TGCGCCAGCAGCCTGGGACAGGGAAATCAGCCCCAGCATTTT
V: TRBV6-6; D: .; length: 11; J: TRBJ1-1; size: .; CDR3: CASSYGWDAFF; DNA: TGTGCCAGCAGTTACGGTTGGGACGCTTTCTTT
V: TRBV6-5; D: .; length: 15; J: TRBJ1-6; size: .; CDR3: CASSYYSPDRSPLHF; DNA: TGTGCCAGCAGTTATTATTCGCCAGATCGATCACCCCTCCACTTT
V: TRBV9; D: .; length: 14; J: TRBJ2-3; size: .; CDR3: CASSPRMGPPTQYF; DNA: TGTGCCAGCAGCCCCCGGATGGGCCCCCCTACGCAGTATTTT
V: TRBV19; D: TRBD1; length: 14; J: TRBJ2-7; size: .; CDR3: CASSRGQGPNEQYF; DNA: TGTGCCAGTAGTAGGGGACAGGGTCCCAACGAGCAGTACTTC
V: TRBV4-3; D: .; length: 17; J: TRBJ2-1; size: .; CDR3: CASSQEGPGFSYNEQFF; DNA: TGCGCCAGCAGCCAAGAGGGACCGGGATTTTCCTACAATGAGCAGTTCTTC
V: TRBV4-2; D: TRBD2; length: 16; J: TRBJ2-3; size: .; CDR3: CASSQETSGSTDTQYF; DNA: TGTGCCAGCAGCCAAGAGACTAGCGGTAGCACAGATACGCAGTATTTT
V: TRBV9; D: .; length: 12; J: TRBJ1-2; size: .; CDR3: CASSVGVYGYTF; DNA: TGTGCCAGCAGCGTAGGGGTCTATGGCTACACCTTC
V: TRBV7-9; D: TRBD1; length: 15; J: TRBJ1-2; size: .; CDR3: CASSRTGGAVEGYTF; DNA: TGTGCCAGCAGCCGGACAGGGGGCGCGGTAGAGGGCTACACCTTC
V: TRBV11-2; D: .; length: 13; J: TRBJ2-7; size: .; CDR3: CASSLDLRPEQYF; DNA: TGTGCCAGCAGCTTAGATCTCAGGCCCGAGCAGTACTTC
V: TRBV6-5; D: TRBD1; length: 13; J: TRBJ2-7; size: .; CDR3: CASTRTGQREQYF; DNA: TGTGCCAGCACTCGGACAGGGCAACGGGAGCAGTACTTC
V: TRBV19; D: TRBD2; length: 16; J: TRBJ2-3; size: .; CDR3: CASSGASGGPTDTQYF; DNA: TGTGCCAGTAGTGGAGCTAGCGGGGGGCCCACAGATACGCAGTATTTT
V: TRBV27; D: .; length: 11; J: TRBJ2-7; size: .; CDR3: CASTWENEQYF; DNA: TGTGCCAGCACCTGGGAAAACGAGCAGTACTTC
V: TRBV30; D: .; length: 15; J: TRBJ1-1; size: few; CDR3: CAWSAPNFLNTEAFF; DNA: TGTGCCTGGAGTGCCCCCAACTTTCTGAACACTGAAGCTTTCTTT
V: TRBV19; D: .; length: 12; J: TRBJ1-2; size: medium-sized; CDR3: CASTPSGWGYTF; DNA: TGTGCCAGTACCCCATCGGGGTGGGGCTACACCTTC
V: TRBV20-1; D: .; length: 10; J: TRBJ2-1; size: .; CDR3: CSASRNEQFF; DNA: TGCAGTGCTAGCAGGAATGAGCAGTTCTTC
V: TRBV5-4; D: TRBD1; length: 16; J: TRBJ1-2; size: once; CDR3: CASSLTWDRGDGGYTF; DNA: TGTGCCAGCAGCTTGACCTGGGACAGGGGGGATGGTGGCTACACCTTC
V: TRBV13; D: .; length: 16; J: TRBJ2-7; size: .; CDR3: CASSRTRQALSYEQYF; DNA: TGTGCCAGCAGCAGAACCCGACAGGCTTTATCCTACGAGCAGTACTTC
V: TRBV5-5; D: .; length: 15; J: TRBJ1-2; size: .; CDR3: CASSWTMGSLYGYTF; DNA: TGTGCCAGCAGCTGGACCATGGGGAGTCTGTATGGCTACACCTTC
V: TRBV11-2; D: .; length: 15; J: TRBJ2-1; size: .; CDR3: CASSLEVGPGNEQFF; DNA: TGTGCCAGCAGCTTAGAGGTTGGTCCGGGTAATGAGCAGTTCTTC
V: TRBV6-5; D: .; length: 13; J: TRBJ1-1; size: .; CDR3: CASSYGGYTEAFF; DNA: TGTGCCAGCAGTTACGGGGGGTACACTGAAGCTTTCTTT
V: TRBV28; D: TRBD1; length: 16; J: TRBJ1-2; size: .; CDR3: CASRAGQGVIWNGYTF; DNA: TGTGCCAGCAGGGCGGGACAGGGGGTTATTTGGAATGGCTACACCTTC
V: TRBV9; D: .; length: 15; J: TRBJ2-3; size: .; CDR3: CASSVAGAYTDTQYF; DNA: TGTGCCAGCAGCGTAGCAGGAGCTTATACAGATACGCAGTATTTT
V: TRBV4-1; D: .; length: 15; J: TRBJ2-3; size: .; CDR3: CASSQTGTRTDTQYF; DNA: TGCGCCAGCAGCCAGACCGGGACCCGCACAGATACGCAGTATTTT
V: TRBV5-4; D: .; length: 14; J: TRBJ2-3; size: .; CDR3: CASSLTGSTDTQYF; DNA: TGTGCCAGCAGCCTTACAGGGAGCACAGATACGCAGTATTTT